This TCR beta chain was recorded in a study of T-cell memory formation after mild COVID-19. This clonotype showed up many times. CDR3 length: 16 amino acids. Trimming pared 0 bases from V and 0 bases from J, leaving 11 bases between. Germline V gene sequence: CDR1 SNHLY, CDR2 FYNNEI. TCRdb called the 5' RACE reads again in MiXCR, with one record for every CDR3 protein. Of 350,000 or so distinct CDR3 sequences detected, 20% to 25% appear once; the ten largest clones hold around 23%. The sample consisted of PBMCs or a T cell subset sorted from them (not recorded which). The clonotype was recovered from a man in his late teens or twenties who had mild COVID-19 (a few samples of this study predate the infection). Cell type and time point are not known. The rearrangement joins TRBV2 to TRBJ2-5; D unclear. DNA for the CDR3: TGTGCCAGCAGTGAAGCCGGCAGGATGCACCAAGAGACCCAGTACTTC. Its protein is CASSEAGRMHQETQYF.